The 8 T cell receptor beta chains below come from one sample, sequenced in a study of cytomegalovirus exposure and HLA in healthy donors. The PCR made use of 60 Vbeta and 13 Jbeta primers. Profiled with immunoSEQ multiplex PCR; TCRdb holds only in-frame clones, not every one. The table has 120,000 to 150,000 clones, more than 80% seen once. The sample consisted of PBMCs. Receptor source: a woman aged 40 to 50 in good health and CMV-seropositive.

The rearrangement links TRBV28 to TRBJ2-7; 8 bases align to TRBD1. V was pared by 5 bases and J by 3 bases, with 6 bases of the junction left unmatched. Germline values: CDR1 MDHEN, CDR2 SYDVKM. CDR3 length equals 14 residues. CDR3 coding DNA: TGTGCCAGCAGTCTTCGACAGGGGTTCTACGAGCAGTACTTC. It codes for CASSLRQGFYEQYF. The complete variable domain, with remaining parts taken from reference TRBV28 and TRBJ2-7, reads DVKVTQSSRYLVKRTGEKVFLECVQDMDHENMFWYRQDPGLGLRLIYFSYDVKMKEKGDIPEGYSVSREKKERFSLILESASTNQTSMYLCASSLRQGFYEQYFGPGTRLTVT.

This chain joins TRBV5-8 and TRBJ2-2, with D unclear. This CDR3 spans 17 amino acids. CDR1 and CDR2 from the germline V gene are SGHTS and YDEGEE. Trimming removed 1 base at V and 0 bases at J, with 13 bases between. Here the CDR3 DNA reads TGTGCCAGCAGCTTGTCTCTTATTACTACGAACACCGGGGAGCTGTTTTTT. Its protein is CASSLSLITTNTGELFF. The full variable domain, rest sourced from reference TRBV5-8 and TRBJ2-2, is EAGVTQSPTHLIKTRGQQATLRCSPISGHTSVYWYQQALGLGLQFLLWYDEGEERNRGNFPPRFSGRQFPNYSSELNVNALELEDSALYLCASSLSLITTNTGELFFGEGSRLTVL.

There are a few counts of this clone. The gene calls are TRBV6-5 and TRBJ2-3, with TRBD2 matching 9 bases. V was pared by 7 bases and J by 3 bases, with 5 bases of the junction left unmatched. The length of the CDR3 is 14 residues. The germline V gene encodes CDR1 MNHEY and CDR2 SVGAGI. The CDR3 loop is CASTRLAGTDTQYF. The DNA of the CDR3 is TGTGCCAGCACCCGGCTAGCGGGAACAGATACGCAGTATTTT.

J is TRBJ2-3 and V is TRBV5-4; 16 nucleotides match TRBD2. This CDR3 contains 18 residues. CDR1 SGHNT and CDR2 YYREEE come from the germline V gene (reference sequence). Trimming at V came to 4 bases and at J to 1 base, leaving 6 bases not matched to a gene. CDR3 region: CASSKGLAGGLGTDTQYF. DNA for the CDR3: TGTGCCAGCAGCAAGGGACTAGCGGGGGGGCTGGGCACAGATACGCAGTATTTT. The whole variable domain, remainder taken from reference TRBV5-4 and TRBJ2-3, is ETGVTQSPTHLIKTRGQQVTLRCSSQSGHNTVSWYQQALGQGPQFIFQYYREEENGRGNFPPRFSGLQFPNYSSELNVNALELDDSALYLCASSKGLAGGLGTDTQYFGPGTRLTVL.

CDR3 sequence: CASSYWLQGSSYEQYF. Here the CDR3 DNA reads TGTGCCAGCAGTTACTGGCTTCAGGGCTCTTCCTACGAGCAGTACTTC. The V gene is TRBV28, the J gene TRBJ2-7; possibly TRBD1 for D (5 bases). V shed 4 bases and J shed 1 base, with 17 bases lying between them. CDR3 size: 16 residues. Germline CDR1 reads MDHEN; CDR2 reads SYDVKM.

The chain employs TRBV11-1 and TRBJ1-1; D unclear. The CDR3 totals 18 residues. With 4 bases removed from V and 3 bases from J, the gap between germline ends came to 24 bases. The germline CDR1 and CDR2 sequences are SGHAT and FQDESV (reference sequence). The CDR3 DNA sequence: TGTGCCAGCAGCTCCTCAGATTTCGCCGGGTTCGTCTACACTGAAGCTTTCTTT. It encodes CASSSSDFAGFVYTEAFF.

Of note for this clone: One end of the junction does not line up with germline, which may come from a read error. Other DNA sequences in this specimen translate into the identical CDR3. The chain is built from TRBV5-6 and TRBJ2-7; D is unresolved. The CDR3 spans 14 residues. CDR1 is SGHDT and CDR2 is YYEEEE in the germline V gene. CDR3 protein: CASSLADLRSEQYF. In DNA form, the CDR3 reads TGCGCCAGCAGCTTGGCTGACCTTCGGAGCGAGCAGTACTTC.

This clone was seen more than once but under ten times. The CDR3 region has the DNA TGTGCCAGCTCAAGAGGAACGGGTGAGCAGTTCTTC. Amino acid sequence: CASSRGTGEQFF. The chain links TRBV18 to TRBJ2-1, with no clear D. This CDR3 spans 12 amino acids. V lost 5 bases and J lost 9, with 11 bases in between. Germline V gene data show CDR1 as KGHSH and CDR2 as LQKENI.